This T cell receptor beta chain was captured by sequencing in a study of molecular identifiers for immune sequencing clone quantification. A single record per CDR3 protein comes from TCRdb applying MiXCR to the PCR reads. The sample includes approximately 93,000 distinct CDR3 sequences, about 23% of them seen just once. About this clonotype: The target antigen is unknown.

Findings of the study overall: Spike-in Jurkat TCR RNA from a single cell reportedly registered among one million naive cells.

The CDR3 totals 17 residues. Germline CDR1 MNHEY, CDR2 SMNVEV (reference sequence). Trimming took off 3 bases at V and 7 bases at J, with 19 bases between the two ends. The TCR comes from a human donor in good health. Some libraries in this study had Jurkat cell RNA spiked in. Source material: naive CD8+ T cells from blood, with Jurkat cell RNA spiked in. The subset is: FACS-sorted CD8+CD4-CCR7+CD45RA+ naive T cells. The chain employs TRBV27 and TRBJ1-6, with a possible D match to TRBD1 (5 bases). This CDR3 is CASSLGLLTAPNSPLHF. Written as DNA, the CDR3 is TGTGCCAGCAGTTTGGGGCTTCTTACAGCCCCAAATTCACCCCTCCACTTT.